This note documents a single T cell receptor (beta chain) sequence. This clonotype was detected a few times. What this receptor recognizes is not known. Base-call qualities are not available, and no considerably larger clone is one nucleotide away. The sample's time point label, decoded: 45 days after influenza vaccine administration. This specimen comes from a study of response to subunit inactivated influenza vaccine (dated by TCRdb to 2017 to 2018). Context from the whole study: The study used deep quantitative T cell receptor repertoire profiling to track responses to a trivalent subunit inactivated influenza vaccine.

CDR1 and CDR2 (SGHRS, YFSETQ) derive from the germline V gene. The V end loses 0 bases and the J end loses 8 bases, and a stretch of 15 bases separates them. The cysteine opens and the phenylalanine closes a CDR3 of 15 amino acids. Of the read, only the CDR3 DNA is kept; its 45 bases are in frame from base 1. The library was generated by RT-PCR. TCRdb records Illumina HiSeq 2500 as the sequencer. TCRdb took the public reads, trimmed them with fastp at Q25, ran MiXCR for clone calling and kept in-frame beta chains. Rows with a matching CDR3 protein are joined into one entry that keeps the most common DNA and genes. This sample has approximately 500,000 distinct CDR3 sequences in its table, and 10% to 15% of those were observed once. The ten top clones hold about 12% of the sample. What the study reported, not specific to this receptor: It was suggested by the authors that each seasonal influenza vaccination may recruit only a limited number of new T cells.

The receptor comes from a man in his forties or fifties who received an inactivated influenza vaccine. Donor details come from another sample of the same person, matched by shared clones. This material consisted of PBMCs from blood, taken roughly 46 days after vaccination. The sequence links TRBV5-1 to TRBJ2-4; TRBD2 might be the D gene, on 6 matching bases. The CDR3 protein is CASSLAPRTGDIQYF. The DNA reads as follows: TGCGCCAGCAGCTTGGCCCCCAGGACGGGGGACATTCAGTACTTC.